The clone carrying this T cell receptor beta chain was recorded only once. Germline-derived CDR1 and CDR2 are SGHTA and FQGNSA. V lost 6 bases and J 3 bases, leaving 13 bases between the germline ends. The CDR3 has 14 residues. This entry comes from a study of cytomegalovirus exposure and HLA in healthy donors. Sequencing was performed with immunoSEQ multiplex PCR; in TCRdb, only in-frame clones are kept and a portion is missing. The sample lists fewer than 150,000 clones, roughly 79% occurring once. The rearrangement joins TRBV7-2 to TRBJ2-3; D is possibly TRBD2 (5 bases). Sequencing input: PBMCs. The clonotype comes from a man aged 25 to 40 in good health and CMV-seropositive. The chain's CDR3 is CASSRTHPTDTQYF. The DNA of the CDR3 is TGTGCCAGCAGTCGGACTCATCCGACAGATACGCAGTATTTT.